This TCR beta chain was sequenced in a study of cytomegalovirus exposure and HLA in healthy donors. PCR involved 60 Vbeta and 13 Jbeta primers. Repertoires were generated with immunoSEQ multiplex PCR, while TCRdb's copy carries only in-frame clones and drops some. The repertoire includes about 200,000 clones, 65% to 90% of them detected once, and about 2.5% sits in the top ten. Germline V gene sequence: CDR1 LNHDA, CDR2 SQIVND (reference sequence). CDR3 length equals 16 residues. After removal of 2 bases from V and 9 bases from J, the junction contained 11 bases not matched to a gene. General study findings and limits: Later examination showed HLA-associated TCR beta chains had greater clonal expansion than equally common others. In a later analysis, a missense DCLRE1C variant was linked to TCR beta V- and J-gene trimming.

With regard to this clone: Its antigen remains unknown.

The chain uses TRBV19 and TRBJ2-1; 9 nucleotides match TRBD2. The sequence was obtained from a woman between 50 and 59 years old in good health and CMV-seronegative. The sample taken for sequencing was PBMCs. The DNA of the CDR3 is TGTGCCAGTAGTATAATAGGTTTTAGCGGGAGAGGTGAGCAGTTCTTC. Residues: CASSIIGFSGRGEQFF.